This TCR beta chain originates from a study of blood T cells in healthy people across ages. It was with a sample-barcoded 5' primer and a J-beta primer mix that a second PCR of roughly 7 to 11 cycles was run. TCRdb itself ran the 5' RACE reads through MiXCR, one entry per CDR3 protein. The sample has 1.2 million to 1.5 million distinct CDR3 sequences; approximately 63% are singletons. The sequence came from a man younger than 35 in good health. Sequencing was performed on blood.

CDR3 sequence reads: CASSQDPYFNGGGQYF. CDR3 DNA: TGCGCCAGCAGCCAAGACCCTTATTTCAACGGGGGTGGGCAGTACTTC. This rearrangement joins TRBV4-3 to TRBJ2-7, with a possible D match to TRBD2 (6 bases). The germline gives CDR1 LGHNA, CDR2 YSLEER. This CDR3 region has 16 residues. Trimming stripped 0 bases from V and 9 bases from J, with 21 bases between.